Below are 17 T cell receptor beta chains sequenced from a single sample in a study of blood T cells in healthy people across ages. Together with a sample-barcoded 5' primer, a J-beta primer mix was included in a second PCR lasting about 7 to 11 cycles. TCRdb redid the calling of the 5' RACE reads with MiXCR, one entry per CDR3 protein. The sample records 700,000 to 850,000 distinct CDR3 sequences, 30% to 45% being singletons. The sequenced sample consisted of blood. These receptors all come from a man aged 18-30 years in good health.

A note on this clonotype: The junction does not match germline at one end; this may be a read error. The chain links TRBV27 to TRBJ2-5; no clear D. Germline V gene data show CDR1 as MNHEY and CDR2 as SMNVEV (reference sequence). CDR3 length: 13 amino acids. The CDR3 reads CASSLLGQKTQYF. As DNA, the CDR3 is TGTGCCAGCAGTTTATTGGGCCAAAAGACCCAGTACTTC.

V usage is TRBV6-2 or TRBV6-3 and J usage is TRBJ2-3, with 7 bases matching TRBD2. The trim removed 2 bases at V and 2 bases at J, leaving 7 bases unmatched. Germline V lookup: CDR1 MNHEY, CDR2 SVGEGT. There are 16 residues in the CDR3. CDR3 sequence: CASSYKAGSPTDTQYF. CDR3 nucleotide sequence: TGTGCCAGCAGTTACAAAGCGGGGTCCCCCACAGATACGCAGTATTTT.

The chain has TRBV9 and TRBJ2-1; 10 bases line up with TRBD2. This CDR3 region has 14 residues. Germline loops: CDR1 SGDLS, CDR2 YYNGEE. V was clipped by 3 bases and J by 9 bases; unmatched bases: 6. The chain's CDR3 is CASSASGGAPEQFF. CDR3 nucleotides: TGTGCCAGCAGCGCGAGCGGGGGGGCCCCTGAGCAGTTCTTC.

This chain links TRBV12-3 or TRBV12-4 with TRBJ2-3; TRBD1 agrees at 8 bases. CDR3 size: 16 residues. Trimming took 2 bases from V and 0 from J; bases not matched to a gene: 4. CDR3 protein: CASSLMGQASTDTQYF. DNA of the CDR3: TGTGCCAGCAGTTTAATGGGACAGGCTAGCACAGATACGCAGTATTTT.

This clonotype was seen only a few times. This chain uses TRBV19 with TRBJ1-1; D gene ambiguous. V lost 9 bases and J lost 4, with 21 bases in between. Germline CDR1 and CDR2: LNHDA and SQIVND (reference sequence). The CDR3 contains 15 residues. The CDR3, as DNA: TGTGCCAGCCACCCCCGCGGGGATTTGGTCACTGAAGCTTTCTTT. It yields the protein CASHPRGDLVTEAFF. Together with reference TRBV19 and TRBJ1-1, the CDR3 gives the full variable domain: DGGITQSPKYLFRKEGQNVTLSCEQNLNHDAMYWYRQDPGQGLRLIYYSQIVNDFQKGDIAEGYSVSREKKESFPLTVTSAQKNPTAFYLCASHPRGDLVTEAFFGQGTRLTVV.

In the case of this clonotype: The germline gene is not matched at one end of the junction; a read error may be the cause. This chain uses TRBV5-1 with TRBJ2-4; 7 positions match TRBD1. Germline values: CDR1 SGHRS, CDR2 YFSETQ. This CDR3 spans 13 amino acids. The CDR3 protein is CASSLEQGFEQYF. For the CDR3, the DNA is TGCGCCAGCAGTTTGGAACAGGGGTTTGAGCAGTACTTC.

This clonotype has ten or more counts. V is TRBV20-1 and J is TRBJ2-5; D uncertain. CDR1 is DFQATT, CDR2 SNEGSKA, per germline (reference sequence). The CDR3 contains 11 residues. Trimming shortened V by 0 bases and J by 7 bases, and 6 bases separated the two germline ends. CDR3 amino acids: CSAREVATQYF. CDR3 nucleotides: TGCAGTGCTAGAGAGGTAGCGACCCAGTACTTC.

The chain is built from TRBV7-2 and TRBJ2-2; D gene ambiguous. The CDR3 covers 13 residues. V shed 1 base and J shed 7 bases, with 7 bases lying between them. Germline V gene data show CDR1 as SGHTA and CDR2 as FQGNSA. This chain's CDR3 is CASSLGPNGELFF. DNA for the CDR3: TGTGCCAGCAGCTTAGGACCCAACGGGGAGCTGTTTTTT.

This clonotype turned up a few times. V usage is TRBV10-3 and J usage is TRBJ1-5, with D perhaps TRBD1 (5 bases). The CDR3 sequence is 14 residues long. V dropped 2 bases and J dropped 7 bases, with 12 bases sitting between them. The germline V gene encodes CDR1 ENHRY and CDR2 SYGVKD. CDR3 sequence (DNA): TGTGCCATCAGTGAGGGGGGGAGGGAACAGCCCCAGCATTTT. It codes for CAISEGGREQPQHF.

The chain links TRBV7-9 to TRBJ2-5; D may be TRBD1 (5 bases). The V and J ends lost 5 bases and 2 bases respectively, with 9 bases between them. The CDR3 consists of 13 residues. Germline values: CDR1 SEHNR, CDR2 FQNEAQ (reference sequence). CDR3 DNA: TGTGCCAGCAGCCGACAGTTGCAAGAGACCCAGTACTTC. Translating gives CASSRQLQETQYF. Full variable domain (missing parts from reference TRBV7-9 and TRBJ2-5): DTGVSQNPRHKITKRGQNVTFRCDPISEHNRLYWYRQTLGQGPEFLTYFQNEAQLEKSRLLSDRFSAERPKGSFSTLEIQRTEQGDSAMYLCASSRQLQETQYFGPGTRLLVL.

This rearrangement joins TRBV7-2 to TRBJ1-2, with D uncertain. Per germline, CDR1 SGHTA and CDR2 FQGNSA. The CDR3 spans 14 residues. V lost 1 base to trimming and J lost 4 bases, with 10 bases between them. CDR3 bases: TGTGCCAGCAGCTTAGTTGTGGATGTCTATGGCTACACCTTC. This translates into CASSLVVDVYGYTF.

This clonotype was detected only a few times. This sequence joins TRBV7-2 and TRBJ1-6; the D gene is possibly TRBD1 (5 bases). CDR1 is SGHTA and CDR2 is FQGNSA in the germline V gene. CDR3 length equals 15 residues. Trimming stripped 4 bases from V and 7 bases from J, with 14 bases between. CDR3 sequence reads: CASSSGTVLNSPLHF. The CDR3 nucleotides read TGTGCCAGCAGCTCCGGGACCGTATTAAATTCACCCCTCCACTTT.

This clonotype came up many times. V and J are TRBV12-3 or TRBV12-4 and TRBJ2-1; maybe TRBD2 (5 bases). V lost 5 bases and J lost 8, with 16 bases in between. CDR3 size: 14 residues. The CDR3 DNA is TGTGCCAGCAGTCCCAGCGTAGCGATCCATGAGCAGTTCTTC. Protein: CASSPSVAIHEQFF.

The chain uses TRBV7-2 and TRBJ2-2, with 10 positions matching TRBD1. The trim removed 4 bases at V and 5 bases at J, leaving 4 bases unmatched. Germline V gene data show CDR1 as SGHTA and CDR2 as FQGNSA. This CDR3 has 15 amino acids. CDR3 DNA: TGTGCCAGCAGCTGGGACAGGGGATGGACCGGGGAGCTGTTTTTT. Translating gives CASSWDRGWTGELFF.

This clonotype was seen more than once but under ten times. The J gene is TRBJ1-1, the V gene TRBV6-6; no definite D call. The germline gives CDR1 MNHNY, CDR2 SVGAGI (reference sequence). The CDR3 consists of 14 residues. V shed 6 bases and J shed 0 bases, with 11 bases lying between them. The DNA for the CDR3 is TGTGCCAGCAGCCCCCGTCGGATGAACACTGAAGCTTTCTTT. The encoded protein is CASSPRRMNTEAFF.

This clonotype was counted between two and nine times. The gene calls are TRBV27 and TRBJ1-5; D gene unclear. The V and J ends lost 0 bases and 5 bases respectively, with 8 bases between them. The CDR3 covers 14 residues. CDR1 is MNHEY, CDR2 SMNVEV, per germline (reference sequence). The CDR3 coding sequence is TGTGCCAGCAGTTTATCCCGGGGAGATCAGCCCCAGCATTTT. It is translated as CASSLSRGDQPQHF.

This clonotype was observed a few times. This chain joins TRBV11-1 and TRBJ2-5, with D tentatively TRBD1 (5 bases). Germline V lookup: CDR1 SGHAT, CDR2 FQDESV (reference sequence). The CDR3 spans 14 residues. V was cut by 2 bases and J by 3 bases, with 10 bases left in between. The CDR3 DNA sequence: TGTGCCAGCAGCTTATATGGGGCGGAAGAGACCCAGTACTTC. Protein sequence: CASSLYGAEETQYF.